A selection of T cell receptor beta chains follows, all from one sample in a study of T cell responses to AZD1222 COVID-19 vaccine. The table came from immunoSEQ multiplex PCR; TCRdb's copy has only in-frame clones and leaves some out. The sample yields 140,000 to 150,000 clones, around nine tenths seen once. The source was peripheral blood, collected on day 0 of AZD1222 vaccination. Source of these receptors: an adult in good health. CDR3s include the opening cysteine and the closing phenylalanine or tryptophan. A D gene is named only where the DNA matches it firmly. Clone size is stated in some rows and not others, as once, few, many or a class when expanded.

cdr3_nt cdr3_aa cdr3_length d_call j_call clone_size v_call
TGTGCCAGCAGTGGGGGGACAGGGAATCAGCCCCAGCATTTT CASSGGTGNQPQHF 14 TRBD1 TRBJ1-5 . TRBV2
TGTGCTAGTGGTTCGGGGACAGGGTATGGCGAGCAGTACTTC CASGSGTGYGEQYF 14 TRBD1 TRBJ2-7 . TRBV12-5
TGTGCCAGCAGCTTGGAGACTAGCGCCGTTTACAATGAGCAGTTCTTC CASSLETSAVYNEQFF 16 TRBD2 TRBJ2-1 once TRBV5-8
TGTGCCAGCAGCTTAGCTGGATTTGAGCAGTTCTTC CASSLAGFEQFF 12 . TRBJ2-1 . TRBV11-2
TGCGTCGGGCGGCTGAACACTGAAGCTTTCTTT CVGRLNTEAFF 11 . TRBJ1-1 . TRBV30
TGTGCCAGTAGGGGACAGGGGGGCAATTGGATGAACACTGAAGCTTTCTTT CASRGQGGNWMNTEAFF 17 TRBD1 TRBJ1-1 . TRBV19
TGTGCCAGCAGTTACTCATCAGGGTTTAACTATGGCTACACCTTC CASSYSSGFNYGYTF 15 . TRBJ1-2 . TRBV6-5
TGTGCCACCAGCAGCAGACCGATTAGGACTAGCGGGACCTACGAGCAGTACTTC CATSSRPIRTSGTYEQYF 18 TRBD2 TRBJ2-7 . TRBV15
TGTGCCATCAGTGAGTCGTGGGGACTAGGGGGGTCCGAGCAGTACTTC CAISESWGLGGSEQYF 16 TRBD2 TRBJ2-7 . TRBV10-3
TGTGCCAGCAGCCAAGACAGTTTCATAGGTACGCAGTATTTT CASSQDSFIGTQYF 14 . TRBJ2-3 . TRBV3-1/TRBV3-2
TGTGCCACCAGTGAACTGACAGGGGGCGCCTCAGTGAACACTGAAGCTTTCTTT CATSELTGGASVNTEAFF 18 TRBD1 TRBJ1-1 . TRBV24-1
TGTGCCAGCAGCCATTATAGTGGAGATACGCAGTATTTT CASSHYSGDTQYF 13 . TRBJ2-3 . TRBV11-2
TGTGCCAGCAGCCATTCCCGGAGCTCCTACAATGAGCAGTTCTTC CASSHSRSSYNEQFF 15 . TRBJ2-1 few TRBV7-9
TGTGCCAGCAGCACAGGGACCTCCTACGAGCAGTACTTC CASSTGTSYEQYF 13 . TRBJ2-7 . TRBV5-4
TGTGCCAGTAGTGCGGGACAGGGGAGGTATAGCAATCAGCCCCAGCATTTT CASSAGQGRYSNQPQHF 17 TRBD1 TRBJ1-5 . TRBV19
TGCGCCAGCAGCCCCCTAACCCGTGGGCGGCTAGCGGGAGGTACCTCCCGAGATACGCAGTATTTT CASSPLTRGRLAGGTSRDTQYF 22 TRBD2 TRBJ2-3 . TRBV5-1
TGTGCCAGCCGTTACGACGGACTTAATTCACCCCTCCACTTT CASRYDGLNSPLHF 14 . TRBJ1-6 . TRBV19
TGTGCCAGCAGCCTAAACCCCGGGGACGAGCAGTACTTC CASSLNPGDEQYF 13 . TRBJ2-7 . TRBV9
TGCGCCAGCAGTGACTCTTATGAGCAGTTCTTC CASSDSYEQFF 11 . TRBJ2-1 once TRBV10-1
TGTGCCAGCAGTCAATCTCCGACCGAAGCTTTCTTT CASSQSPTEAFF 12 . TRBJ1-1 . TRBV3-1/TRBV3-2
TGTGCCAGCAGCGTCGGCGGACAGGGGCGGGAGACCCAGTACTTC CASSVGGQGRETQYF 15 TRBD1 TRBJ2-5 once TRBV9
TGTGCCAGCCGCCGAGGGGCAGACTATGGCTACACCTTC CASRRGADYGYTF 13 . TRBJ1-2 . TRBV28
TGCGCCAGCAGTGAGTCGAGGGGGAACACTGAAGCTTTCTTT CASSESRGNTEAFF 14 . TRBJ1-1 . TRBV10-1
TGTGCCAGCAGCTTAGCGGGGACCTACAATGAGCAGTTCTTC CASSLAGTYNEQFF 14 . TRBJ2-1 . TRBV7-9
TGTGCCAGCAGCTTAGCCTCGGACAGTACCCTCTCTGGGGCCAACGTCCTGACTTTC CASSLASDSTLSGANVLTF 19 . TRBJ2-6 . TRBV13
TGTGCCAGCAGCAAAGGGGGAAATAGCAATCAGCCCCAGCATTTT CASSKGGNSNQPQHF 15 . TRBJ1-5 . TRBV21-1
TGTGCCAGCAGCCCAACCCCCGACAGGGGCTATGGCTACACCTTC CASSPTPDRGYGYTF 15 TRBD1 TRBJ1-2 . TRBV11-2
TGTGCCAGCGGTGTACTAGGGGTATTCACCGGGGAGCTGTTTTTT CASGVLGVFTGELFF 15 . TRBJ2-2 . TRBV5-4